The 14 T cell receptor beta chains below all came from one sample that was sequenced in a study of patients and donors after allogeneic stem cell transplantation. TCRdb independently ran MiXCR on the RT-PCR reads; one entry per CDR3 protein. Among about a million distinct CDR3 sequences, roughly 17% were seen once, and the ten largest hold about 6%. The sample consisted of blood, either unsorted or a sorted T cell fraction (not recorded which). The origin of the receptors is a human donor who was either an allogeneic HSCT recipient or a stem cell or donor lymphocyte infusion donor (not recorded which). It is not recorded whose cells these are; they may come from a transplant donor.

This clonotype occurred a few times. The chain recombines TRBV24-1 with TRBJ1-5; 12 bases match TRBD1. CDR1 KGHDR and CDR2 SFDVKD come from the germline V gene. This CDR3 comprises 20 residues. V shed 5 bases and J 3 bases; nucleotides not matched to a gene: 16. The DNA of the CDR3 is TGTGCCACCAGTGGCCCAAGGGACAGGGGGCTCCGGGGTATCAATCAGCCCCAGCATTTT. Translating gives CATSGPRDRGLRGINQPQHF.

The gene calls are TRBV10-3 and TRBJ2-2; possibly TRBD2 for D (5 bases). CDR3 length equals 15 residues. V lost 2 bases, J lost 0 bases, and 7 bases lay in between. Looked up from germline, CDR1 is ENHRY and CDR2 is SYGVKD. In nucleotides, the CDR3 is TGTGCCATCAGTGAGGGGAGATCGAACACCGGGGAGCTGTTTTTT. As protein: CAISEGRSNTGELFF.

This clonotype has more than one count but fewer than ten. The chain employs TRBV29-1 and TRBJ2-5; D possibly matches TRBD1 or TRBD2 (5 bases each). CDR1 SQVTM and CDR2 ANQGSEA come from the germline V gene. The germline V and J ends were trimmed by 3 bases and 4 bases, with 24 bases remaining between them. The CDR3 extends over 17 amino acids. The CDR3 DNA reads as TGCAGCGTTGATTCCCCCCGGGACCCACGGGGTGGAGAGACCCAGTACTTC. Encoded protein: CSVDSPRDPRGGETQYF.

The chain is built from TRBV12-3 or TRBV12-4 and TRBJ1-6; the D is unclear. V dropped 7 bases and J dropped 6 bases, with 13 bases sitting between them. CDR3 length: 14 residues. The CDR3 sequence is CASTPSDGNSPLHF. For the CDR3, the DNA is TGTGCCAGCACCCCATCGGACGGTAATTCACCCCTCCACTTT.

CDR3 amino acids: CASSYQDYEQYF. As DNA, the CDR3 is TGTGCCAGCAGCTATCAGGACTACGAGCAGTACTTC. The chain recombines TRBV7-9 with TRBJ2-7; D ambiguous. The ends were cut back, 4 bases at V and 3 bases at J, with 7 bases in the middle. This CDR3 has 12 residues. CDR1 SEHNR and CDR2 FQNEAQ come from the germline V gene (reference sequence).

The chain carries TRBV2 and TRBJ2-1, with TRBD1 matching over 9 bases. Germline V gene lookup returns CDR1 SNHLY and CDR2 FYNNEI. CDR3 length: 14 amino acids. Germline trimming cut 6 bases from V and 8 bases from J; bases unmatched to any gene: 8. CDR3: CASRPETGGYEQFF. In DNA, the CDR3 is TGTGCCAGCAGACCCGAGACAGGGGGATATGAGCAGTTCTTC.

This clonotype was observed a few times. The chain employs TRBV28 and TRBJ2-3; D is possibly TRBD2 (6 bases). The ends were cut back, 6 bases at V and 8 bases at J, with 15 bases in the middle. The length of the CDR3 is 13 residues. Per germline, CDR1 MDHEN and CDR2 SYDVKM. This chain's CDR3 is CASSLTARGTQYF. The CDR3 bases are TGTGCCAGCAGCCTCACCGCGCGGGGTACGCAGTATTTT.

The table lists this clonotype with a few counts. The J gene is TRBJ2-2, the V gene TRBV11-2, with D possibly being TRBD1 (6 bases). Trimming pared 5 bases from V and 0 bases from J, leaving 13 bases between. The CDR3 spans 16 residues. Germline lookup yields CDR1 SGHAT and CDR2 FQNNGV. The CDR3 nucleotides read TGTGCCAGCAGCCCGTTAACAGGGCCGAACACCGGGGAGCTGTTTTTT. This gives the protein CASSPLTGPNTGELFF.

This clonotype was seen only a few times. The chain uses TRBV6-5 and TRBJ2-1; D is unresolved. Trimming shortened V by 2 bases and J by 0 bases, and 8 bases separated the two germline ends. The CDR3 is made up of 15 amino acids. Germline CDR1 is MNHEY and CDR2 is SVGAGI. The CDR3 loop reads CASSYKASSYNEQFF. CDR3 nucleotide sequence: TGTGCCAGCAGTTACAAGGCCAGCTCCTACAATGAGCAGTTCTTC.

The chain uses TRBV4-1 and TRBJ2-7; 7 nucleotides align to TRBD1. V shed 5 bases and J 5 bases; nucleotides not matched to a gene: 9. Germline V gene sequence: CDR1 MGHRA, CDR2 YSYEKL. The CDR3 extends over 14 amino acids. The CDR3 reads CASSVRQGIDEQYF. The CDR3 nucleotides read TGCGCCAGCAGCGTCCGACAGGGTATCGACGAGCAGTACTTC.

This clonotype was counted a few times. The chain uses TRBV18 and TRBJ2-7; TRBD1 matches at 7 bases. The CDR3 is made up of 17 amino acids. The germline V gene has CDR1 KGHSH and CDR2 LQKENI. Losses at the gene ends were 3 bases for V and 0 bases for J; bases not matched to a gene: 11. As DNA, the CDR3 is TGTGCCAGCTCACCCCAGGGGGTTGCCGACAGCTCCTACGAGCAGTACTTC. Encoded protein: CASSPQGVADSSYEQYF. The full variable domain, with the rest looked up from reference TRBV18 and TRBJ2-7, is NAGVMQNPRHLVRRRGQEARLRCSPMKGHSHVYWYRQLPEEGLKFMVYLQKENIIDESGMPKERFSAEFPKEGPSILRIQQVVRGDSAAYFCASSPQGVADSSYEQYFGPGTRLTVT.

The rearrangement joins TRBV7-2 to TRBJ2-1, with D unresolved. V was pared by 5 bases and J by 1 base, with 12 bases between. Germline V lookup: CDR1 SGHTA, CDR2 FQGNSA. The CDR3 length is 15 residues. CDR3: CASSPGRTSYNEQFF. The CDR3 nucleotides are TGTGCCAGCAGCCCCGGACGAACATCCTACAATGAGCAGTTCTTC.

The chain joins TRBV5-1 to TRBJ1-2; 7 bases map to TRBD1. J was trimmed by 6 bases and V by 0 bases; bases with no gene match: 5. The CDR3 extends over 14 amino acids. Germline values: CDR1 SGHRS, CDR2 YFSETQ. CDR3 sequence (DNA): TGCGCCAGCAGCTTGGAACCCAGGGGGAATGGCTACACCTTC. Translation gives CASSLEPRGNGYTF.

The CDR3 loop is CASSSGGVGPASTF. CDR3 bases: TGTGCCAGTAGTAGCGGTGGCGTCGGTCCCGCTTCCACCTTC. The gene calls are TRBV19 and TRBJ1-2; D gene uncertain. Trimming took off 4 bases at V and 13 bases at J, with 22 bases between the two ends. The CDR3 covers 14 residues. Germline CDR1 LNHDA, CDR2 SQIVND (reference sequence).